A selection of T cell receptor beta chains follows, all from one sample in a study of blood T cell repertoires in COVID-19. Assay used: immunoSEQ multiplex PCR; TCRdb lists only in-frame clones, some missing. The sample comprises roughly 120,000 clones, about 86% of which are singletons, and approximately 8.7% rests with the top ten. Sequenced: peripheral blood. The origin of the receptors is a man between 70 and 80 years old who had recovered from COVID-19. Both conserved end residues are trimmed from each CDR3. The D gene is left open where the match is weak.

J | D | V | CDR3
TRBJ2-2 | TRBD1 | TRBV4-1 | ASSQDWTGEDTGELF
TRBJ2-7 | TRBD2 | TRBV20-1 | SASFSGSSGEQY
TRBJ2-6 | . | TRBV4-1 | ASSQAGSGANVLT
TRBJ2-5 | TRBD2 | TRBV2 | ASSGLAGPLGTQY
TRBJ2-1 | . | TRBV5-1 | ASSNPTVLSYNEQF
TRBJ1-1 | . | TRBV7-9 | ASSSPNRDGEAF
TRBJ2-1 | TRBD2 | TRBV6-5 | ASSQAGAYNEQF
TRBJ2-2 | . | TRBV3-1/TRBV3-2 | ASSPPGHYSLADTGELF
TRBJ2-7 | TRBD1 | TRBV15 | ATSREGQGAYEQY
TRBJ1-1 | . | TRBV6-5 | ASSWGVGTEAF
TRBJ2-5 | . | TRBV5-1 | ASSHRVSFQETQY
TRBJ1-1 | . | TRBV11-1 | ASSLLWTANTEAF
TRBJ2-7 | TRBD1 | TRBV27 | ASRFSPGTGLLYEQY
TRBJ2-6 | . | TRBV20-1 | SASKGVGANVLT
TRBJ1-5 | TRBD1 | TRBV6-2/TRBV6-3 | ASSYGDRVQPQH
TRBJ2-3 | . | TRBV7-9 | ASSLGQGVDTQY
TRBJ1-3 | . | TRBV18 | ASSPDRTSGNTIY
TRBJ2-5 | TRBD2 | TRBV30 | AWSWGLVRETQY
TRBJ2-3 | TRBD2 | TRBV7-3 | ASSLLATSGGSADTQY
TRBJ2-7 | TRBD1 | TRBV4-2 | ASSQNALRDSSYEQY
TRBJ1-1 | . | TRBV18 | ASSPNGGEAF
TRBJ1-5 | . | TRBV10-2 | ASSGGGNQPQH
TRBJ1-1 | . | TRBV4-1 | ASSSPGLSAEAF